This T cell receptor beta chain was identified during a study of OX40 agonist ivuxolimab in advanced cancers. A remark on this clone: Its antigen is undetermined.

Germline CDR1 is SGHTA and CDR2 is FQGNSA. The germline V and J ends were trimmed by 5 bases and 3 bases, with 14 bases remaining between them. This CDR3 is built from 15 residues. Study-wide results and limits: Compared with CD4+, CD8+ T cells on average had more expanded clones.

TCRdb keeps only in-frame clones here, not all; method: immunoSEQ multiplex PCR. The sample includes roughly 67,000 clones, 80% to 90% of them seen just once. The sequenced sample was CD4+ or CD8+ T cells sorted from blood, obtained in a trial of the OX40 agonist ivuxolimab. The rearrangement uses TRBV7-2 and TRBJ1-3; D unresolved. This TCR was sampled from an adult with an advanced solid tumor such as melanoma, head and neck, liver or kidney cancer. CDR3 amino acids: CASSLMAVGGNTIYF. CDR3 DNA sequence: TGTGCCAGCAGCCTCATGGCGGTGGGTGGAAACACCATATATTTT.